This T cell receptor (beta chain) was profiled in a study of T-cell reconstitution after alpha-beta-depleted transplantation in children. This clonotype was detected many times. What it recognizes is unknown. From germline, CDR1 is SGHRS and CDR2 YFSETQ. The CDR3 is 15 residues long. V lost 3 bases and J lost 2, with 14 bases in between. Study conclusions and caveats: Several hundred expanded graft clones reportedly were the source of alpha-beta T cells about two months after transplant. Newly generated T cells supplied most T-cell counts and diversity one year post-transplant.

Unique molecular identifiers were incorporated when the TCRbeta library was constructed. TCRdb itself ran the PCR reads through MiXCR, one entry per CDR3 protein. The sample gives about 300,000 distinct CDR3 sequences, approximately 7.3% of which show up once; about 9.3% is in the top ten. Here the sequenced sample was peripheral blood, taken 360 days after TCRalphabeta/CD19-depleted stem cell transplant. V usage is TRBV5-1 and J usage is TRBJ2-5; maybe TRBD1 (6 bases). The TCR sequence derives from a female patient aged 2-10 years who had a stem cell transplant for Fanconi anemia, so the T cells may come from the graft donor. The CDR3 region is CASSSMPDRQETQYF. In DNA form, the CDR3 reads TGCGCCAGCAGCTCTATGCCGGACAGACAAGAGACCCAGTACTTC.